Listed below are T cell receptor beta chains from one sample, sequenced in a study of monozygotic twins with inflammatory bowel disease. TCRdb re-called the 5' RACE reads and gives one entry per CDR3 protein, without DNA. There are 300,000 to 350,000 distinct CDR3 sequences in the sample, with under 2.5% held by the top ten. Sample: blood. These receptors came from a human donor with ulcerative colitis or Crohn's disease, or a healthy co-twin of an affected twin (not recorded which). The CDR3 runs from the conserved cysteine through the conserved F or W. The order of the fields is CDR3 length, V gene, J gene, CDR3 protein.

>14|TRBV7-9|TRBJ1-1
CASSFDAGNTEAFF
>16|TRBV10-2|TRBJ2-3
CASSDGQAGGGDTQYF
>14|TRBV25-1|TRBJ1-5
CASSEYGGDQPQHF
>14|TRBV24-1|TRBJ2-1
CATKGTGPYNEQFF
>18|TRBV4-3|TRBJ1-1
CASSQIPDRGNRHTEAFF
>17|TRBV6-1|TRBJ1-3
CASSRKTATSSGNTIYF
>13|TRBV20-1|TRBJ2-2
CSVPQRLGGELFF
>16|TRBV4-1|TRBJ2-1
CASSQMSGRMHNEQFF
>16|TRBV5-1|TRBJ2-3
CASSALSGRGPDTQYF
>15|TRBV10-3|TRBJ2-3
CAITEGGIATDTQYF
>14|TRBV10-3|TRBJ2-2
CAISGGQLTGELFF
>13|TRBV20-1|TRBJ2-4
CSASSLTGDIQYF
>14|TRBV20-1|TRBJ2-5
CSYVTSGRQETQYF